This T cell receptor beta chain was found in a study of Japanese encephalitis immunity and Zika vaccine responses (dated by TCRdb to about 2021). Broadly, across the study: The included participants were given three 5.0 ug doses of alum-adjuvanted ZPIV at weeks 0, 4 and 28. A two-dose regimen of JEV vaccine (IXIARO), with doses given 28 days apart, was administered to approximately eleven participants two to three months before the first ZPIV dose. One dose of YFV vaccine (YF-VAX) was administered before ZPIV to about 12 participants, and eight or nine participants were flavivirus-naive. For TCR sequencing, several representative participants were chosen from each pre-vaccination group, with samples at week 0 (after pre-vaccination, before ZPIV) and week 52. TCR repertoires were also analyzed from a few flavivirus-naive individuals at weeks 2, 6 and 52 after starting ZPIV vaccination. For stimulations, either ZIKV structural-protein peptide pools divided into flavivirus-conserved and non-conserved sets or JEV or YFV peptides matching the pre-vaccination were used. The ZIKV peptides, 15-mers that overlapped by 11 residues, were chosen for containing NetMHCpan/NetMHCII-predicted epitopes with affinity below 50 nM. The study asked whether earlier vaccination against Japanese encephalitis virus (JEV) or yellow fever virus (YFV) shaped CD4 T cell responses to the Zika vaccine. General conclusions and limits of the study: Samples were clustered by participant, with no similarity observed between individuals, suggesting that no public TCRs were detected. After ZPIV, a significant decrease in repertoire richness of CD4 T cells responding to conserved ZIKV epitopes was observed in JEV-pre-vaccinated donors. CD8 T cell responses of very low magnitude were detected against ZIKV peptide pools and were observed in only a few individuals. The individual peptides behind the cross-reactive responses were not identified because limits on sample size made peptide-pool deconvolution impossible. Only a subset of trial participants with three doses and adequate samples was analyzed, not the entire vaccinated cohort. JEV-pre-vaccinated donors showed higher repertoire similarity across time-points and stimulations than YFV-pre-vaccinated donors, indicating more clonotypes common to ZIKV and JEV stimulation.

V was cut back by 1 base and J by 3 bases, leaving a gap of 13 bases between them. CDR1 GTSNPN and CDR2 SVGIG are derived from the germline V gene (reference sequence). Inclusive of the bounding cysteine and phenylalanine, the CDR3 is 15 residues long. The only DNA kept is the CDR3, 45 bases in frame from the first base. This clonotype counts as large (0.1 to 1%). Base-call qualities are not available, and no considerably larger clone is one nucleotide away. Receptors were amplified or captured by 5' RACE. TCRbeta libraries were pooled in proportion to their sorted cell numbers before sequencing. Total RNA was extracted from sorted cells with RNAzol RT, and cDNA was synthesized with an oligo(dT) primer and a template-switching oligo. The TCRbeta V-CDR3-J region was PCR-amplified with Kapa HiFi using a SMARTer oligo primer and a TCRbeta constant-region primer. Illumina adaptors and sample-specific index barcodes were added in a second PCR, followed by HighPrep bead cleanup and Bioanalyzer confirmation of a band of roughly 650 bp. Sequencing of the libraries was done on an Illumina MiSeq using 2x151 bp paired-end reads. The source study handled its data this way. An in-house Java program demultiplexed the reads, while MiXCR assigned TCRbeta annotations and counted clonotypes. Repertoire overlap was assessed with Morisita-Horn indices from the R package vegan, and UPGMA clustering and Circos plots of recurring clonotypes were generated. Shannon diversity and richness were normalized to the highest possible value given the input cell numbers, yielding values from 0 to 1. MUSCLE was used to align CDR3beta sequences, SeqinR to compute distances, and R to plot multidimensional scaling. Using fastp trimming at Q25 and MiXCR clonotype assembly, TCRdb reanalyzed the public sequencing data and kept in-frame beta chains. CDR3 protein sequences are deduplicated, and each keeps its most common genes and DNA. These V and J calls derive from TCRdb rather than the authors' analysis. The sample table holds 450 to 600 distinct CDR3 sequences, of which just under 7% were seen once. Approximately 22% of the sample comes from the top ten.

PBMCs were labeled with CellTrace CFSE and cultured for about 6 days in RPMI with 8% human serum plus peptide pools at 0.9 to 1 ug/mL each. Unfixed proliferating CD4 T cells were sorted on a BD FACSAria as live CD56-CD19-CD16-CD3+CD4+ CFSE-low cells. Enrolled adults were healthy and seronegative for ZIKV, JEV, YFV, DENV and WNV by microneutralization screening. The samples were drawn from a phase 1 trial of an alum-adjuvanted Zika purified-inactivated virus (ZPIV) vaccine that was randomized, double-blinded and placebo-controlled. Peripheral blood mononuclear cells were isolated using a standard procedure and kept frozen in liquid nitrogen until needed.

The sample in question was antigen-activated CD4+ T cells from blood, cultured, obtained during a Zika inactivated vaccine study. This chain is built from TRBV30 and TRBJ2-4; D gene: possibly TRBD2, on 6 matching bases. This sequence originates from an adult woman who received an inactivated Zika virus vaccine. The CDR3 corresponds to CAWSDGSEGKNIQYF. The nucleotide sequence is given as TGTGCCTGGAGTGACGGATCGGAGGGCAAAAACATTCAGTACTTC.